These T cell receptor beta chains were read from a single sample in a study of ipilimumab plus nivolumab after autologous stem cell transplantation. Assay used: immunoSEQ multiplex PCR; TCRdb lists only in-frame clones, some missing. The sample records around 45,000 clones, about 88% being singletons. The sequenced sample was PBMCs, obtained in a trial of ipilimumab plus nivolumab as post-transplant consolidation. The receptors come from a male donor with multiple myeloma. CDR3s include the opening cysteine and the closing phenylalanine or tryptophan. A D gene is named only where the DNA matches it firmly. The listing skips clone size in some rows; elsewhere it reads once, few, many or a size class.

J: TRBJ2-7
size: NA
V: TRBV11-2
D: TRBD1
DNA: TGTGCCAGCAGCGACCAACCGGGACAGTCATTTAACTACGAGCAGTACTTC
CDR3: CASSDQPGQSFNYEQYF

J: TRBJ2-2
size: NA
V: TRBV29-1
D: NA
DNA: TGCAGCGTTGGAGGATCGAACACCGGGGAGCTGTTTTTT
CDR3: CSVGGSNTGELFF

J: TRBJ1-5
size: NA
V: TRBV30
D: NA
DNA: TGTGCCTGGAGTAGCGGGGGGCGACAGCCCCAGCATTTT
CDR3: CAWSSGGRQPQHF

J: TRBJ1-6
size: NA
V: TRBV5-1
D: NA
DNA: TGCGCCAGCAGTAAGGGGGAGGGGTTAGCACCCCTCCACTTT
CDR3: CASSKGEGLAPLHF

J: TRBJ2-1
size: NA
V: TRBV5-4
D: TRBD2
DNA: TGTGCCAGCAGTGCAACTCCGACTAGCGGGAGAAATGAGCAGTTCTTC
CDR3: CASSATPTSGRNEQFF

J: TRBJ1-2
size: NA
V: TRBV5-4
D: NA
DNA: TGTGCCAGCAGCCAGGGGTTGTCGGGCTACACCTTC
CDR3: CASSQGLSGYTF

J: TRBJ2-3
size: NA
V: TRBV19
D: TRBD2
DNA: TGTGCCAGTAGCTTGAGCGGGGGGCGCACAGATACGCAGTATTTT
CDR3: CASSLSGGRTDTQYF

J: TRBJ2-7
size: NA
V: TRBV6-6
D: TRBD2
DNA: TGTGCCTCCAGGGATAGCGGGAGCAACTCCTACGAGCAGTACTTC
CDR3: CASRDSGSNSYEQYF

J: TRBJ2-4
size: NA
V: TRBV5-6
D: NA
DNA: TGTGCCAGCAACGATGCCAAAAACATTCAGTACTTC
CDR3: CASNDAKNIQYF

J: TRBJ1-1
size: once
V: TRBV27
D: NA
DNA: TGTGCCAGCAGTTTATTCCGGACAACTGAAGCTTTCTTT
CDR3: CASSLFRTTEAFF

J: TRBJ1-2
size: NA
V: TRBV27
D: NA
DNA: TGTGCCAGCAGACCTACCCTGACGGATATCTATGGCTACACCTTC
CDR3: CASRPTLTDIYGYTF

J: TRBJ2-7
size: NA
V: TRBV2
D: NA
DNA: TGTGCCAGCAGTGAACAGCGAAGGCAGTACTTC
CDR3: CASSEQRRQYF

J: TRBJ2-6
size: NA
V: TRBV7-8
D: NA
DNA: TGTGCCAGCACCCTCCATAGGACAGCGATCACTGGGGCCAACGTCCTGACTTTC
CDR3: CASTLHRTAITGANVLTF

J: TRBJ1-1
size: NA
V: TRBV7-8
D: NA
DNA: TGTGCCAGCAGCTTTGCGAGGGGGAACACTGAAGCTTTCTTT
CDR3: CASSFARGNTEAFF

J: TRBJ2-4
size: NA
V: TRBV2
D: TRBD2
DNA: TGTGCCAGCAGCCGGGGAGTAGCGGGAGGGGCAGGGGGGAACATTCAGTACTTC
CDR3: CASSRGVAGGAGGNIQYF

J: TRBJ2-2
size: NA
V: TRBV18
D: TRBD1
DNA: TGTGCCAGCTCCCGACAGGGGGCAGGCGGGGAGCTGTTTTTT
CDR3: CASSRQGAGGELFF

J: TRBJ2-7
size: NA
V: TRBV7-9
D: NA
DNA: TGTGCCAGCAGCTTATTTTCGACAGACGAGCAGTACTTC
CDR3: CASSLFSTDEQYF

J: TRBJ2-1
size: NA
V: TRBV6-6
D: TRBD1
DNA: TGTGCCAGTAATTCGGGACAGGGGTGGAATGAGCAGTTCTTC
CDR3: CASNSGQGWNEQFF

J: TRBJ2-5
size: NA
V: TRBV28
D: NA
DNA: TGTGCCAGCAGTTTCCGGTCGGCCGTCGGGGAGACCCAGTACTTC
CDR3: CASSFRSAVGETQYF

J: TRBJ2-1
size: few
V: TRBV4-1
D: TRBD1
DNA: TGCGCCAGCAGCCAAGTCGTCATCGGGACAGGGACATACAATGAGCAGTTCTTC
CDR3: CASSQVVIGTGTYNEQFF

J: TRBJ1-6
size: NA
V: TRBV5-6
D: NA
DNA: TGTGCCAGCAGCTTGACGGGGGGCTATAATTCACCCCTCCACTTT
CDR3: CASSLTGGYNSPLHF

J: TRBJ1-2
size: NA
V: TRBV19
D: NA
DNA: TGTGCCAGTAGTCCCACCGACGCTAACTATGGCTACACCTTC
CDR3: CASSPTDANYGYTF

J: TRBJ2-1
size: NA
V: TRBV29-1
D: TRBD2
DNA: TGCAGCGTTGAGGGACTAGCGGCTGGGGAGTTCTTC
CDR3: CSVEGLAAGEFF

J: TRBJ2-3
size: NA
V: TRBV7-2
D: TRBD2
DNA: TGTGCCAGCAACTTTAAGGCGGGAGGGCTTGATACGCAGTATTTT
CDR3: CASNFKAGGLDTQYF

J: TRBJ1-2
size: NA
V: TRBV5-1
D: TRBD1
DNA: TGCGCCAGCAGCTTGGGACAGGGAGGTAACTATGGCTACACCTTC
CDR3: CASSLGQGGNYGYTF